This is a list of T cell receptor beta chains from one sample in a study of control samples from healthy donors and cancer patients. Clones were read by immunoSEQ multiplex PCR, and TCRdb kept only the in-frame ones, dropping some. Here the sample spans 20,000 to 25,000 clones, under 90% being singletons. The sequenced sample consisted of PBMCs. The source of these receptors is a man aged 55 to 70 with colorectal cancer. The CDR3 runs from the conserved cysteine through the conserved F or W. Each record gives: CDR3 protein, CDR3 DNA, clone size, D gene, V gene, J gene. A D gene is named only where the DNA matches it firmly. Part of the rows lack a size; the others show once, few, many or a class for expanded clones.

CASSQDTGSNYGYTF	TGCGCCAGCAGCCAAGATACCGGCAGTAACTATGGCTACACCTTC	.	.	TRBV4-1	TRBJ1-2
CASSQARGQNGNQPQHF	TGCGCCAGCAGCCAAGCCAGGGGGCAAAACGGTAATCAGCCCCAGCATTTT	.	TRBD1	TRBV4-1	TRBJ1-5
CASSQEGTIRDRRLAFF	TGTGCCAGCAGCCAAGAAGGGACTATTCGGGACAGGCGGTTAGCTTTCTTT	few	TRBD1	TRBV3-1/TRBV3-2	TRBJ1-1
CASSPSQGARDEQFF	TGCGCCAGCAGCCCCTCGCAGGGGGCACGGGATGAGCAGTTCTTC	.	TRBD1	TRBV4-1	TRBJ2-1
CASSEWTGPNEQFF	TGCGCCAGCAGTGAGTGGACAGGGCCCAATGAGCAGTTCTTC	.	TRBD1	TRBV10-2	TRBJ2-1
CASSQSSSAAFF	TGCGCCAGCAGCCAAAGTTCAAGTGCGGCTTTCTTT	medium-sized	.	TRBV5-1	TRBJ1-1
CASSPGRDTGGPLF	TGTGCCAGCAGCCCAGGCCGGGACACAGGCGGACCCCTCTTC	.	.	TRBV7-2	TRBJ1-2
CASSYALLLNTEAFF	TGTGCCAGCAGCTATGCTCTACTCCTGAACACTGAAGCTTTCTTT	.	.	TRBV6-5	TRBJ1-1
CASSFRDGDTEAFF	TGCGCCAGCAGCTTCAGGGATGGGGACACTGAAGCTTTCTTT	.	.	TRBV5-1	TRBJ1-1
CASSGGTSGGDYNEQFF	TGCGCCAGCAGCGGCGGGACTAGCGGGGGGGATTACAATGAGCAGTTCTTC	once	TRBD2	TRBV5-1	TRBJ2-1
CAISGSGVQETQYF	TGTGCCATCAGTGGTAGCGGGGTCCAAGAGACCCAGTACTTC	.	TRBD2	TRBV10-3	TRBJ2-5
CASSPQGAEEKLFF	TGTGCCAGCAGCCCACAGGGGGCCGAGGAAAAACTGTTTTTT	.	TRBD1	TRBV6-5	TRBJ1-4
CASSFGTGGTEAFF	TGCGCCAGCAGCTTTGGGACAGGGGGGACTGAAGCTTTCTTT	.	TRBD1	TRBV5-1	TRBJ1-1
CASSYSRTGGEETQYF	TGTGCCAGCAGTTACTCGAGGACAGGGGGTGAGGAGACCCAGTACTTC	.	TRBD1	TRBV6-6	TRBJ2-5
CASSPEKNNSPLHF	TGTGCCAGCAGTCCGGAAAAGAATAATTCACCCCTCCACTTT	.	.	TRBV25-1	TRBJ1-6
CASSQISGRGETQYF	TGCGCCAGCAGCCAAATTAGTGGGAGGGGAGAGACCCAGTACTTC	.	TRBD2	TRBV4-3	TRBJ2-5
CASSVWVPFLDHQPQHF	TGTGCCAGCAGCGTGTGGGTTCCATTTTTGGATCATCAGCCCCAGCATTTT	.	.	TRBV3-1/TRBV3-2	TRBJ1-5
CAWGHSTEAFF	TGTGCCTGGGGACACAGCACTGAAGCTTTCTTT	.	.	TRBV30	TRBJ1-1
CAISGAAGQGAYEQYF	TGTGCCATCAGTGGGGCGGCGGGACAGGGCGCCTACGAGCAGTACTTC	.	TRBD1	TRBV10-3	TRBJ2-7
CASSLALGRTGGYTF	TGTGCCAGCAGCTTAGCCTTAGGCCGGACAGGGGGCTACACCTTC	once	TRBD1	TRBV7-9	TRBJ1-2
CASSHWRGGDTDTQYF	TGTGCCAGCAGCCACTGGCGGGGGGGCGATACAGATACGCAGTATTTT	.	TRBD2	TRBV11-2	TRBJ2-3
CATRRVSLNTEAFF	TGTGCCACCAGGAGAGTATCTTTGAACACTGAAGCTTTCTTT	few	.	TRBV5-6	TRBJ1-1
CASTGTGNTEAFF	TGTGCCAGCACCGGGACAGGGAACACTGAAGCTTTCTTT	once	TRBD1	TRBV12-3/TRBV12-4	TRBJ1-1
CSSSDQNTGELFF	TGCAGCTCCTCGGACCAGAACACCGGGGAGCTGTTTTTT	.	.	TRBV29-1	TRBJ2-2
CASSQDTDTQYF	TGTGCCAGCAGCCAAGACACAGATACGCAGTATTTT	.	.	TRBV9	TRBJ2-3
CASSLGQGGALNTEAFF	TGTGCCAGCAGCTTGGGACAGGGAGGGGCCCTGAACACTGAAGCTTTCTTT	.	TRBD1	TRBV5-5	TRBJ1-1
CASSPQLAEANYGYTF	TGTGCCAGCTCACCCCAACTGGCGGAAGCTAACTATGGCTACACCTTC	few	.	TRBV18	TRBJ1-2
CASGSREETQYF	TGTGCTAGTGGTTCGAGGGAAGAGACCCAGTACTTC	.	.	TRBV12-5	TRBJ2-5
CASSRRQEASGNTIYF	TGTGCCAGCAGCCGACGACAGGAAGCCTCTGGAAACACCATATATTTT	.	.	TRBV11-2	TRBJ1-3
CASSRIRVDTEAFF	TGTGCCAGCAGTCGAATCAGGGTGGACACTGAAGCTTTCTTT	few	.	TRBV6-5	TRBJ1-1
CAWGQGYGANVLTF	TGTGCCTGGGGACAGGGGTACGGGGCCAACGTCCTGACTTTC	few	TRBD1	TRBV30	TRBJ2-6
CASEPGQKFNQPQHF	TGTGCCAGTGAGCCGGGACAGAAGTTTAATCAGCCCCAGCATTTT	few	TRBD1	TRBV19	TRBJ1-5
CASRDGLNTEAFF	TGTGCCAGCAGAGACGGATTGAACACTGAAGCTTTCTTT	.	.	TRBV6-4	TRBJ1-1
CASSLTVGGSYGYTF	TGTGCCAGCAGCTTGACGGTGGGGGGCTCCTATGGCTACACCTTC	.	.	TRBV5-4	TRBJ1-2
CASSDYPGGYNEQFF	TGTGCCAGCAGCGACTACCCTGGGGGATACAATGAGCAGTTCTTC	.	.	TRBV27	TRBJ2-1
CASSPIVGLGSAKNIQYF	TGTGCCAGCAGCCCTATCGTAGGCCTCGGTTCGGCCAAAAACATTCAGTACTTC	few	.	TRBV6-2/TRBV6-3	TRBJ2-4
CASSYGANYGYTF	TGTGCCAGCAGTTATGGGGCTAACTATGGCTACACCTTC	few	.	TRBV6-6	TRBJ1-2